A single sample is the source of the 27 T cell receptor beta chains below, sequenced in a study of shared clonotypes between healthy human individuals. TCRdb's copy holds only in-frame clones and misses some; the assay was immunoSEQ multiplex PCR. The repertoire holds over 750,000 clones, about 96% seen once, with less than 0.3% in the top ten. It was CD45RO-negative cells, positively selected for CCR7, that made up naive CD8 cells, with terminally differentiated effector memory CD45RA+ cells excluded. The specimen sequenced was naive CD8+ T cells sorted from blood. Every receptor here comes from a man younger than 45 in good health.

In DNA form, the CDR3 reads TGTGCCAGCTTACATGCGGGAGATGGCGGCGAGCAGTACTTC. Protein product: CASLHAGDGGEQYF. V and J are TRBV6-5 and TRBJ2-7, with 7 bases matching TRBD2. This CDR3 contains 14 residues. Trimming removed 8 bases from V and 6 bases from J; junction bases left unmatched: 13. CDR1 and CDR2 (germline): MNHEY, SVGAGI.

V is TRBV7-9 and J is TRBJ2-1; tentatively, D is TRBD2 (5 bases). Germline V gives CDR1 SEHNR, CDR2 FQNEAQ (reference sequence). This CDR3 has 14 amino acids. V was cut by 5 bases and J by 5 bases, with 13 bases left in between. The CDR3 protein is CASSTPDYHNEQFF. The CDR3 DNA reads TGTGCCAGCAGCACACCTGACTACCACAATGAGCAGTTCTTC. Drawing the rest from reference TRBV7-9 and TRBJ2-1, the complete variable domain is DTGVSQNPRHKITKRGQNVTFRCDPISEHNRLYWYRQTLGQGPEFLTYFQNEAQLEKSRLLSDRFSAERPKGSFSTLEIQRTEQGDSAMYLCASSTPDYHNEQFFGPGTRLTVL.

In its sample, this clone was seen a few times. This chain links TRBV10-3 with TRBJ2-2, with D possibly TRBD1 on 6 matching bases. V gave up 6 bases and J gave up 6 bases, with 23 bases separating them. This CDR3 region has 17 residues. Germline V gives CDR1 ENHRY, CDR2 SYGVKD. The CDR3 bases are TGTGCCATCAGCATAGTCCCAGGGGACGGCAGGGCCGGGGAGCTGTTTTTT. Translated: CAISIVPGDGRAGELFF.

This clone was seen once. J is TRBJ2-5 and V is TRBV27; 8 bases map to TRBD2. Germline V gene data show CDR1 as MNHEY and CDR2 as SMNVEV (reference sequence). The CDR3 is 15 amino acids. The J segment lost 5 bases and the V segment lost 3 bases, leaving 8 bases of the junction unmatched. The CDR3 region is CASSFGIGLAETQYF. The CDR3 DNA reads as TGTGCCAGCAGTTTTGGTATCGGACTAGCCGAGACCCAGTACTTC.

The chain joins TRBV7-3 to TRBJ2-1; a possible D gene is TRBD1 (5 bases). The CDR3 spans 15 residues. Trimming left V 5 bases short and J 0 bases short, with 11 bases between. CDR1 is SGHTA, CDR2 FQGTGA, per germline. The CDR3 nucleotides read TGTGCCAGCAGCCTGACAGCAAGCTCCTACAATGAGCAGTTCTTC. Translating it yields CASSLTASSYNEQFF.

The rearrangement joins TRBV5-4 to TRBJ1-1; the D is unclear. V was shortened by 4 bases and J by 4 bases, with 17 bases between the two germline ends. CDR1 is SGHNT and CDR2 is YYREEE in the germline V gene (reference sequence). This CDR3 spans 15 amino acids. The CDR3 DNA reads TGTGCCAGCAGCGAGACAAACAGTGGGATCACTGAAGCTTTCTTT. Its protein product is CASSETNSGITEAFF.

CDR3 sequence reads: CASSLAGGSTEAFF. CDR3 sequence (DNA): TGTGCCAGCAGCCTTGCCGGGGGTTCCACTGAAGCTTTCTTT. This chain connects TRBV27 to TRBJ1-1; possibly TRBD1 for D (5 bases). V gave up 6 bases and J gave up 4 bases, with 15 bases separating them. In germline, CDR1 is MNHEY, CDR2 SMNVEV (reference sequence). The CDR3 runs to 14 residues.

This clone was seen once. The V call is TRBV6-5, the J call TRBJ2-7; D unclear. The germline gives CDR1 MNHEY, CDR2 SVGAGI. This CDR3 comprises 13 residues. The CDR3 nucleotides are TGTGCGTCCGGGTCGACAACACTCTACGAGCAGTACTTC. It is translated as CASGSTTLYEQYF.

CDR3 protein: CATSRTGGGQFF. CDR3 DNA: TGTGCCACCAGCAGAACGGGAGGCGGTCAGTTCTTC. The V and J genes are TRBV15 and TRBJ2-1, with TRBD2 matching 7 bases. Germline CDR1 reads LNHNV; CDR2 reads YYDKDF (reference sequence). Trimming removed 2 bases from V and 13 bases from J; junction bases left unmatched: 5. CDR3 size: 12 residues. Complete variable domain (other parts from reference TRBV15 and TRBJ2-1): DAMVIQNPRYQVTQFGKPVTLSCSQTLNHNVMYWYQQKSSQAPKLLFHYYDKDFNNEADTPDNFQSRRPNTSFCFLDIRSPGLGDTAMYLCATSRTGGGQFFGPGTRLTVL.

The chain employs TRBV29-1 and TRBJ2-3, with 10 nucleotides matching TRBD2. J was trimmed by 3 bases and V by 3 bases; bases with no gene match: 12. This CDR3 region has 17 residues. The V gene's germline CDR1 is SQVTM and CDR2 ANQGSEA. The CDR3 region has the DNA TGCAGCGTTGAGGGGTACACAGGACTAGCGGATACAGATACGCAGTATTTT. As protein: CSVEGYTGLADTDTQYF.

DNA of the CDR3: TGCGCCAGCAGCCAATGGGACACCGGGGAGCTGTTTTTT. Its protein is CASSQWDTGELFF. This rearrangement joins TRBV4-3 to TRBJ2-2; the D is unclear. This CDR3 contains 13 residues. Trimming shortened V by 2 bases and J by 3 bases, and 4 bases separated the two germline ends. Per the germline V gene, CDR1 is LGHNA and CDR2 is YSLEER.

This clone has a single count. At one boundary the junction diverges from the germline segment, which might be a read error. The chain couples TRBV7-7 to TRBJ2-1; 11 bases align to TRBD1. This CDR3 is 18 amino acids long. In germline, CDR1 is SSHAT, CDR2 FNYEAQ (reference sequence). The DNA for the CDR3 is TGTGCTAGCAGCCCAATACCGGGACAGGGGGTTTTTTACAATGAGCAGTTCTTC. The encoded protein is CASSPIPGQGVFYNEQFF.

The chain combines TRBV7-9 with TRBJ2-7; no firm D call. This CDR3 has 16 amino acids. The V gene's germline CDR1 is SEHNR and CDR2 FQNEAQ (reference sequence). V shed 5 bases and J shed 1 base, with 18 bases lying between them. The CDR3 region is CASSIDMDGLSYEQYF. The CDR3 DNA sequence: TGTGCCAGCAGCATAGATATGGACGGTTTGTCCTACGAGCAGTACTTC.

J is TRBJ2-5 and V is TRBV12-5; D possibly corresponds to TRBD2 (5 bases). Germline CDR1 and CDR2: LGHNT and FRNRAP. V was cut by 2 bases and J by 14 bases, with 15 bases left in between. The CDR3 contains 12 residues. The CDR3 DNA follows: TGTGCTAGTGGTTTGAATAGGGAGCCCCCTTACTTC. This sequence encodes CASGLNREPPYF.

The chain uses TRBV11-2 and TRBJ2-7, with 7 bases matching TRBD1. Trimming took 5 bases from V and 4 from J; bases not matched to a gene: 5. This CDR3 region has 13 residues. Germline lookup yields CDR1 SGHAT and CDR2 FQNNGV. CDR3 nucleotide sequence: TGTGCCAGCAGCGTTACAGGGGTGTACGAGCAGTACTTC. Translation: CASSVTGVYEQYF.

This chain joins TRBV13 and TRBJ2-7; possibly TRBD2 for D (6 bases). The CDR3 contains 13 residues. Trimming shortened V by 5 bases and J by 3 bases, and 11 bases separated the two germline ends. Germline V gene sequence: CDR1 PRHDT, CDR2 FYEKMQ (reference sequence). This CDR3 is CASSQGLHYEQYF. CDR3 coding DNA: TGTGCCAGCAGCCAGGGACTCCACTACGAGCAGTACTTC.

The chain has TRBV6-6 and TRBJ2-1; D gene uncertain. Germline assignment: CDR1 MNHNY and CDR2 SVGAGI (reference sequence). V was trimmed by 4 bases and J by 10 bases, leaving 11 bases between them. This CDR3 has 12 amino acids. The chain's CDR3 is CASSSDLVEQFF. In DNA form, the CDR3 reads TGTGCCAGCAGTTCCGACCTGGTGGAGCAGTTCTTC.

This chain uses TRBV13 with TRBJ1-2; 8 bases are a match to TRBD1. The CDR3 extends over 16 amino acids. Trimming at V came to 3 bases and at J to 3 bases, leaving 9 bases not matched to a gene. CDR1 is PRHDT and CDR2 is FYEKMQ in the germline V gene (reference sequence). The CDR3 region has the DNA TGTGCCAGCAGCTTCTCCGACAGGGGCGATGACTATGGCTACACCTTC. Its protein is CASSFSDRGDDYGYTF.

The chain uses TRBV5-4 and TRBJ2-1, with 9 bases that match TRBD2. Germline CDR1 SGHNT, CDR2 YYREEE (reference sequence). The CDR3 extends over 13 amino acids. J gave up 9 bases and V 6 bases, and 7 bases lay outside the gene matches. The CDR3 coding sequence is TGTGCCAGCACAGAGCGGGAGGTGAGTGAGCAGTTCTTC. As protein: CASTEREVSEQFF.

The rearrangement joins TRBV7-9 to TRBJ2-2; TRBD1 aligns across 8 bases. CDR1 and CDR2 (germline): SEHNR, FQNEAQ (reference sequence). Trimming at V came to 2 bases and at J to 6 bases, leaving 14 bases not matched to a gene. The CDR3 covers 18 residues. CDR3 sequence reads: CASSLPSRGPGTAGELFF. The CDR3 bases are TGTGCCAGCAGCTTACCAAGCAGGGGGCCGGGTACGGCCGGGGAGCTGTTTTTT.

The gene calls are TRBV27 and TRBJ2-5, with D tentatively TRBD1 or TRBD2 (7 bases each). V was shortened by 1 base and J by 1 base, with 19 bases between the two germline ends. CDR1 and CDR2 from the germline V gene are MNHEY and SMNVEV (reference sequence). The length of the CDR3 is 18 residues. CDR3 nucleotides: TGTGCCAGCAGTTTATGGGAGGGGGCTACCCCCCCCCAAGAGACCCAGTACTTC. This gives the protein CASSLWEGATPPQETQYF.

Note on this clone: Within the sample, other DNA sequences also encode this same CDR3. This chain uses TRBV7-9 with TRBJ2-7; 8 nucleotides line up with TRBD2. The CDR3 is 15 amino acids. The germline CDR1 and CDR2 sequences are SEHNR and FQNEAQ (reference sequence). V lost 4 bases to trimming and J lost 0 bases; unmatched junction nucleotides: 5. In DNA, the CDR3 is TGTGCCAGCAGCTCTCTAGCGGGTCCCTCCTACGAGCAGTACTTC. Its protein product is CASSSLAGPSYEQYF. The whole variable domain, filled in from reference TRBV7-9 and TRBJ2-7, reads DTGVSQNPRHKITKRGQNVTFRCDPISEHNRLYWYRQTLGQGPEFLTYFQNEAQLEKSRLLSDRFSAERPKGSFSTLEIQRTEQGDSAMYLCASSSLAGPSYEQYFGPGTRLTVT.

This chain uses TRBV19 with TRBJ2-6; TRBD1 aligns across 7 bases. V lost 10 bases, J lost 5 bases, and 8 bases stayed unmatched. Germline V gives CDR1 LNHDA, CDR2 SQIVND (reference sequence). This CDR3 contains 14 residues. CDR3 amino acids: CATTTGVWANVLTF. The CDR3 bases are TGTGCCACCACAACAGGGGTCTGGGCCAACGTCCTGACTTTC.

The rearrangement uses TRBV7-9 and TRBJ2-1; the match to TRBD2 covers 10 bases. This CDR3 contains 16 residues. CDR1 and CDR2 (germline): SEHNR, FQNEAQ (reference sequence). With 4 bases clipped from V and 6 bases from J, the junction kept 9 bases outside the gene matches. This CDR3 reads CASSWETSGIGNEQFF. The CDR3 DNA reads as TGTGCCAGCAGCTGGGAAACTAGCGGGATAGGCAATGAGCAGTTCTTC.

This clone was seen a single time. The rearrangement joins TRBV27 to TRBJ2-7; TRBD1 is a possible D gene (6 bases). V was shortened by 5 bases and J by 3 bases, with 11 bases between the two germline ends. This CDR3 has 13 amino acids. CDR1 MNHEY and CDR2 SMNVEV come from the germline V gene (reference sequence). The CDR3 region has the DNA TGTGCCAGCAGTCCCGGACAGAACTACGAGCAGTACTTC. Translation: CASSPGQNYEQYF.

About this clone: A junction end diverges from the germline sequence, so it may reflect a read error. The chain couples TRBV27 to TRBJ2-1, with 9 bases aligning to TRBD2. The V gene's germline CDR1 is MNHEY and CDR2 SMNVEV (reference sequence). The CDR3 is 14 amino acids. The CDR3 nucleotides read TGTGCCAGCAGTCCCGGCACTAGCGGGCGTCTGAAGGTCTTC. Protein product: CASSPGTSGRLKVF.

The CDR3 DNA reads as TGTGCCAGCAGTTGGGGACTAGCGGGAGATCCCCTATACGAGCAGTACTTC. Its translation: CASSWGLAGDPLYEQYF. This sequence joins TRBV6-4 and TRBJ2-7; 14 positions match TRBD2. Per the germline V gene, CDR1 is MRHNA and CDR2 is SNTAGT. The CDR3 covers 17 residues. V lost 5 bases, J lost 4 bases, and 10 bases stayed unmatched.